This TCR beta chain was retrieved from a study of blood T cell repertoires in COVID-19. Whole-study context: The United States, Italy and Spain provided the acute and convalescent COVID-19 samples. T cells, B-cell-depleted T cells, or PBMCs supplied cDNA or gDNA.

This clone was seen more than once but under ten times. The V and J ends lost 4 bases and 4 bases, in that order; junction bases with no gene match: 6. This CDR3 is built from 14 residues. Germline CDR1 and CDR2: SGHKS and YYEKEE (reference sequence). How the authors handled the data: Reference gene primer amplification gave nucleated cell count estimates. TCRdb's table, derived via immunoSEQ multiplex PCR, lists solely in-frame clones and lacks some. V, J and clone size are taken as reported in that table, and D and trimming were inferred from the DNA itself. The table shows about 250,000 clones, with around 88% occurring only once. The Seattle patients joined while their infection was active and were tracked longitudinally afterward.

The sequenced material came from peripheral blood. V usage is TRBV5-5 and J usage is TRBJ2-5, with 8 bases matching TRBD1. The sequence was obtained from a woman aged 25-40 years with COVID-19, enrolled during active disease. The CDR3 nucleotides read TGTGCCAGCAGCCCTAACCAGGGGGCAGAGACCCAGTACTTC. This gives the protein CASSPNQGAETQYF.